The 20 T cell receptor beta chains below all came from one sample that was sequenced in a study of cytotoxic CD8 clonotypes in ibrutinib-treated CLL (TCRdb year 2021). Libraries were constructed by the immunoSEQ multiplex PCR assay. This is the immuneACCESS table as TCRdb keeps it, with only in-frame sequences that have V and J called. A part of the clones is gone; compared with another copy, unresolved V genes explain less than half, and the rest is unexplained. For this sample there are more than 300,000 clones; around four fifths appear just once. The ten largest clonotypes hold over 5% of the sample. The sequenced sample was PBMCs, obtained before ibrutinib treatment. These receptors originate from a human donor with chronic lymphocytic leukemia.

This chain connects TRBV7-2 to TRBJ1-2; tentative D call: TRBD1 (5 bases). V was trimmed by 1 base and J by 8 bases, leaving 17 bases between them. Germline V gives CDR1 SGHTA, CDR2 FQGNSA. The CDR3 covers 15 residues. The CDR3: CASSLGPGNSGGYTF. As DNA, the CDR3 is TGTGCCAGCAGCTTAGGCCCAGGGAATTCGGGCGGCTACACCTTC.

The rearrangement uses TRBV7-2 and TRBJ1-1; 7 bases are a match to TRBD1. The CDR3 loop spans 17 amino acids. J lost 1 base, V lost 4 bases, and 12 bases had no gene match. Germline V gene sequence: CDR1 SGHTA, CDR2 FQGNSA. DNA of the CDR3: TGTGCCAGCAGCTCCTCTCAGGGGGTAAGATCGAACACTGAAGCTTTCTTT. It is translated as CASSSSQGVRSNTEAFF. The whole variable domain, remainder taken from reference TRBV7-2 and TRBJ1-1, is GAGVSQSPSNKVTEKGKDVELRCDPISGHTALYWYRQSLGQGLEFLIYFQGNSAPDKSGLPSDRFSAERTGGSVSTLTIQRTQQEDSAVYLCASSSSQGVRSNTEAFFGQGTRLTVV.

V usage is TRBV5-6 and J usage is TRBJ1-2; weak D call: TRBD1 (6 bases). The germline CDR1 and CDR2 sequences are SGHDT and YYEEEE. V was clipped by 0 bases and J by 0 bases, with 18 bases between them. CDR3 length: 18 amino acids. The CDR3: CASSLEGWGQAANYGYTF. For the CDR3, the DNA is TGTGCCAGCAGCTTGGAGGGTTGGGGACAAGCAGCTAACTATGGCTACACCTTC.

The chain couples TRBV4-3 to TRBJ2-5; D may correspond to TRBD1 or TRBD2 (5 bases each). Germline-derived CDR1 and CDR2 are LGHNA and YSLEER. CDR3 size: 15 residues. The germline V and J ends were trimmed by 4 bases and 9 bases, with 21 bases remaining between them. CDR3 coding DNA: TGCGCCAGCAGCCCAAAAGACAGCGGACGGGCGTCCCAGTACTTC. Translation gives CASSPKDSGRASQYF.

The chain is built from TRBV18 and TRBJ2-2; 7 nucleotides match TRBD1. V was pared by 2 bases and J by 0 bases, with 3 bases of the junction left unmatched. This CDR3 is built from 16 residues. Germline V gene sequence: CDR1 KGHSH, CDR2 LQKENI. The CDR3 reads CASSPSGTANTGELFF. CDR3 bases: TGTGCCAGCTCACCATCTGGGACAGCGAACACCGGGGAGCTGTTTTTT.

The J gene is TRBJ2-5, the V gene TRBV28; D ambiguous. CDR1 MDHEN and CDR2 SYDVKM come from the germline V gene. Trimming took off 6 bases at V and 5 bases at J, with 7 bases between the two ends. The CDR3 is 11 amino acids. This CDR3 is CASSPRETQYF. The DNA of the CDR3 is TGTGCCAGCAGCCCCAGGGAGACCCAGTACTTC.

The V and J genes are TRBV1 and TRBJ1-5. TRBV1 represents a pseudogene. The CDR3 sequence is 17 residues long. This CDR3 is CTSSQDLSGTHEGPQHF. DNA for the CDR3: TGCACCAGCAGCCAAGATCTTTCAGGGACTCACGAGGGGCCCCAGCATTTT.

The rearrangement joins TRBV2 to TRBJ2-3; D is possibly TRBD1 or TRBD2 (5 bases each). This CDR3 region has 15 residues. From germline, CDR1 is SNHLY and CDR2 FYNNEI. Trimming shortened V by 9 bases and J by 5 bases, and 21 bases separated the two germline ends. Here the CDR3 DNA reads TGTGCCAGTTTAGGGACGCAGGGTGCAGAAGATACGCAGTATTTT. It is translated as CASLGTQGAEDTQYF.

The chain employs TRBV6-5 and TRBJ2-3; unclear D gene. V was clipped by 0 bases and J by 2 bases, with 9 bases between them. The CDR3 sequence is 15 residues long. Germline CDR1 reads MNHEY; CDR2 reads SVGAGI. The CDR3 is CASSYSGSFTDTQYF. The CDR3 DNA follows: TGTGCCAGCAGTTACTCAGGCAGTTTCACAGATACGCAGTATTTT.

This chain links TRBV4-2 with TRBJ2-1, with 7 positions matching TRBD2. V was clipped by 5 bases and J by 8 bases; unmatched bases: 21. This CDR3 is 18 amino acids long. Germline CDR1 and CDR2: LGHNA and YNFKEQ. This CDR3 reads CASSSLSTSGRENHEQFF. The CDR3 DNA follows: TGTGCCAGCAGCTCGCTATCTACTAGTGGGCGGGAGAACCATGAGCAGTTCTTC.

The rearrangement links TRBV28 to TRBJ2-3, with unresolved D. CDR1 is MDHEN, CDR2 SYDVKM, per germline. Trimming shortened V by 3 bases and J by 4 bases, and 5 bases separated the two germline ends. There are 12 residues in the CDR3. The CDR3 bases are TGTGCCAGCAGTTTCTTAGCAGATACGCAGTATTTT. This codes for CASSFLADTQYF.

This chain links TRBV30 with TRBJ1-5, with D hard to call. This CDR3 is 14 amino acids long. CDR1 is GTSNPN and CDR2 is SVGIG in the germline V gene (reference sequence). The V gene lost 1 base and the J gene lost 6 bases, with 13 bases spanning the gap. The CDR3 loop is CAWSAKGRVQPQHF. The CDR3 DNA follows: TGTGCCTGGAGTGCCAAAGGGAGGGTTCAGCCCCAGCATTTT.

The chain is built from TRBV27 and TRBJ2-5; TRBD2 matches 7 bases. V lost 1 base to trimming and J lost 4 bases; unmatched junction nucleotides: 6. Looked up from germline, CDR1 is MNHEY and CDR2 is SMNVEV (reference sequence). The CDR3 has 15 residues. The CDR3 sequence: CASSLFAGAGETQYF. CDR3 in DNA: TGTGCCAGCAGTTTATTTGCGGGAGCTGGAGAGACCCAGTACTTC.

V usage is TRBV30 and J usage is TRBJ2-7, with D uncertain. The CDR3 totals 11 residues. The germline V and J ends were trimmed by 2 bases and 4 bases, with 6 bases remaining between them. The V gene's germline CDR1 is GTSNPN and CDR2 SVGIG (reference sequence). Here the CDR3 reads CAWSQGYEQYF. The CDR3 DNA sequence: TGTGCCTGGAGTCAAGGGTACGAGCAGTACTTC.

This chain links TRBV5-1 with TRBJ2-7, with 7 bases lining up with TRBD1. The V and J ends lost 2 bases and 4 bases, in that order; junction bases with no gene match: 6. CDR1 and CDR2 from the germline V gene are SGHRS and YFSETQ. The CDR3 has 14 residues. In DNA, the CDR3 is TGCGCCAGCAGCTTTAGTCAGGGGGAGTACGAGCAGTACTTC. Amino acid sequence: CASSFSQGEYEQYF.

The rearrangement links TRBV5-8 to TRBJ1-2; no clear D gene. Trimming stripped 1 base from V and 8 bases from J, with 18 bases between. This CDR3 has 15 amino acids. The germline CDR1 and CDR2 sequences are SGHTS and YDEGEE. The CDR3 here is CASSLTISRMEGYTF. CDR3 nucleotide sequence: TGTGCCAGCAGCTTGACGATATCAAGAATGGAGGGCTACACCTTC.

The rearrangement uses TRBV27 and TRBJ1-2; the D gene is possibly TRBD1 (6 bases). CDR3 length: 15 amino acids. Germline-derived CDR1 and CDR2 are MNHEY and SMNVEV (reference sequence). V shed 5 bases and J shed 4 bases, with 17 bases lying between them. The CDR3 sequence: CASSPRGGGGYGYTF. The CDR3 DNA reads as TGTGCCAGCAGTCCCCGAGGAGGAGGGGGCTATGGCTACACCTTC.

The CDR3 region is CAISESWTSGYEQYF. For the CDR3, the DNA is TGTGCCATCAGTGAGTCTTGGACTAGCGGCTACGAGCAGTACTTC. V and J are TRBV10-3 and TRBJ2-7; 10 bases agree with TRBD2. After removal of 0 bases from V and 3 bases from J, the junction contained 2 bases not matched to a gene. CDR1 ENHRY and CDR2 SYGVKD come from the germline V gene. This CDR3 is built from 15 residues.

This clone appeared once. The chain combines TRBV5-6 with TRBJ2-2; no clear D. With 3 bases removed from V and 5 bases from J, the gap between germline ends came to 8 bases. The CDR3 contains 13 residues. Germline V CDR1 and CDR2: SGHDT, YYEEEE. The CDR3 bases are TGTGCCAGCAGCTCCGGACGGACCGGGGAGCTGTTTTTT. It yields the protein CASSSGRTGELFF.

This clone was seen a handful of times. The chain carries TRBV6-5 and TRBJ1-2, with D tentatively TRBD1 (6 bases). The CDR3 loop spans 12 amino acids. The germline V gene has CDR1 MNHEY and CDR2 SVGAGI. Trimming left V 5 bases short and J 7 bases short, with 11 bases between. CDR3 sequence (DNA): TGTGCCAGCAGTCTCAGGGGAGGTGGCTACACCTTC. Translated, it gives CASSLRGGGYTF.